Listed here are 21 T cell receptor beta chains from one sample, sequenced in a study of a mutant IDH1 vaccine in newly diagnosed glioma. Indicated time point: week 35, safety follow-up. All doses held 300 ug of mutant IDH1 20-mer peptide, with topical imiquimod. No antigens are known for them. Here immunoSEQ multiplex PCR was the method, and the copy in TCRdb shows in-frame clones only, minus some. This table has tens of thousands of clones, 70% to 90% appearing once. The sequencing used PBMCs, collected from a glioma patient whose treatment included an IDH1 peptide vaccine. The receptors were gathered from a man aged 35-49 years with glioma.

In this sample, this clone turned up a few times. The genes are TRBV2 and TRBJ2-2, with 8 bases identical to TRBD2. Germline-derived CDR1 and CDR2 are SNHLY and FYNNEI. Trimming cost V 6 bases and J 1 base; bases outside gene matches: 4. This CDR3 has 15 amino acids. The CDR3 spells CASSLTSVNTGELFF. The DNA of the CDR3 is TGTGCCAGCAGCCTGACTAGCGTGAACACCGGGGAGCTGTTTTTT.

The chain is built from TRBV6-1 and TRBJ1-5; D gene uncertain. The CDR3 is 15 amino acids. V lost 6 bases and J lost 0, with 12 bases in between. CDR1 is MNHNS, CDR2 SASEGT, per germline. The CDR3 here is CASSVRSDSNQPQHF. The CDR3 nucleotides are TGTGCCAGCAGCGTCAGATCCGATAGCAATCAGCCCCAGCATTTT.

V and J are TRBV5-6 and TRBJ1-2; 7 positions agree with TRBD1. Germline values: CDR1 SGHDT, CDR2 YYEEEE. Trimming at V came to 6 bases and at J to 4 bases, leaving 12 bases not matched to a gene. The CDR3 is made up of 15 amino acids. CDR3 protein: CASMSGGRGGYGYTF. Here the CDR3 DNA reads TGTGCCAGCATGTCAGGGGGTCGAGGGGGCTATGGCTACACCTTC. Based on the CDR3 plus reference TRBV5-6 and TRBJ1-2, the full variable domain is DAGVTQSPTHLIKTRGQQVTLRCSPKSGHDTVSWYQQALGQGPQFIFQYYEEEERQRGNFPDRFSGHQFPNYSSELNVNALLLGDSALYLCASMSGGRGGYGYTFGSGTRLTVV.

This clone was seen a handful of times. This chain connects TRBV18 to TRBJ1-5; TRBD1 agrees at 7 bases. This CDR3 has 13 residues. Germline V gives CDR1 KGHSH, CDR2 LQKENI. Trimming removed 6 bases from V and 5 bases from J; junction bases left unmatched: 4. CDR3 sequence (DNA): TGTGCCAGCTCTGGACAGGTGGATCAGCCCCAGCATTTT. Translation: CASSGQVDQPQHF.

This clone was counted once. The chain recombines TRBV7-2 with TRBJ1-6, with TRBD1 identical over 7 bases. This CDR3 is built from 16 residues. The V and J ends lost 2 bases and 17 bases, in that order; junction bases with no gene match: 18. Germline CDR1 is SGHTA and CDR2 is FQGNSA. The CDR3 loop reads CASSLTGTSDRVAIHF. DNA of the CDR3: TGTGCCAGCAGCTTAACCGGGACGTCTGACAGGGTGGCTATCCACTTT.

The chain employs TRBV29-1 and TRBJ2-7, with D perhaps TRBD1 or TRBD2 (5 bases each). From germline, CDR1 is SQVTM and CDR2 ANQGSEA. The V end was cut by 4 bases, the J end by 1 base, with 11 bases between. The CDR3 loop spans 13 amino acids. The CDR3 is CSVVGGTSYEQYF. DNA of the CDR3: TGCAGCGTTGTTGGGGGAACTTCCTACGAGCAGTACTTC.

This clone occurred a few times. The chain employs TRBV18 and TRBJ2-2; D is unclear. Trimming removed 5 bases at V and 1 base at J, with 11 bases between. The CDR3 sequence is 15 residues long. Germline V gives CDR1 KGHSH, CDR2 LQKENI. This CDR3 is CASSERPKNTGELFF. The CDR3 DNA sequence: TGTGCCAGCTCAGAGCGACCCAAGAACACCGGGGAGCTGTTTTTT.

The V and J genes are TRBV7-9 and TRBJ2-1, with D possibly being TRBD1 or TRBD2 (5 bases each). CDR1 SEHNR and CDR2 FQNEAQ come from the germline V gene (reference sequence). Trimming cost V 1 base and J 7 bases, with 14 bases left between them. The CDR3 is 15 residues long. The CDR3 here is CASSLDGAAGNEQFF. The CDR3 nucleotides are TGTGCCAGCAGCTTAGACGGGGCCGCTGGGAATGAGCAGTTCTTC.

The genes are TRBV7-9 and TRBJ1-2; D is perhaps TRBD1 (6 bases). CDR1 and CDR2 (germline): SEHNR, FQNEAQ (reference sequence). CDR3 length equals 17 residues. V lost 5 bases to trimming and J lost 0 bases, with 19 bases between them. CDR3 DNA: TGTGCCAGCAGCCCCGGGACATCCCATTCCCCTAACTATGGCTACACCTTC. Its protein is CASSPGTSHSPNYGYTF.

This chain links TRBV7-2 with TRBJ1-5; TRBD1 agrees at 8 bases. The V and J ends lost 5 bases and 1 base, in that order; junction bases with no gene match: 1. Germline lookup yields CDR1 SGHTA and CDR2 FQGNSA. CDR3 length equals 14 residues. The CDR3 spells CASSPGGSNQPQHF. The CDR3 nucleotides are TGTGCCAGCAGCCCAGGGGGCAGCAATCAGCCCCAGCATTTT. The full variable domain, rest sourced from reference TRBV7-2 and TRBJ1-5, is GAGVSQSPSNKVTEKGKDVELRCDPISGHTALYWYRQSLGQGLEFLIYFQGNSAPDKSGLPSDRFSAERTGGSVSTLTIQRTQQEDSAVYLCASSPGGSNQPQHFGDGTRLSIL.

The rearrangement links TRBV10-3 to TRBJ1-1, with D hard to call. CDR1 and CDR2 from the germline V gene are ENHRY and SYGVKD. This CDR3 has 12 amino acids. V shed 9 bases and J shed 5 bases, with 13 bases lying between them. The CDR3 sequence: CAMGPGRTEAFF. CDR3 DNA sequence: TGTGCCATGGGCCCCGGGAGGACTGAAGCTTTCTTT.

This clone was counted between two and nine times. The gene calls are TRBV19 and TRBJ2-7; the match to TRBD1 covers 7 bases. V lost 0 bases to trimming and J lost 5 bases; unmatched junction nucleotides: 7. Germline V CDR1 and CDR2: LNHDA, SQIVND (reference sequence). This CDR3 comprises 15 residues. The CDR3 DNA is TGTGCCAGTAGTATAGATCTTAACAGGGGTGACGAGCAGTACTTC. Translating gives CASSIDLNRGDEQYF.

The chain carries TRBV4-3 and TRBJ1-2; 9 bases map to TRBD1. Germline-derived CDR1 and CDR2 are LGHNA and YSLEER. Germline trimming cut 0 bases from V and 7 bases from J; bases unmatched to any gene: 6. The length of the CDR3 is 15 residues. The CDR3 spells CASSQDRQGDGGYTF. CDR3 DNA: TGCGCCAGCAGCCAAGATCGACAGGGGGATGGTGGCTACACCTTC.

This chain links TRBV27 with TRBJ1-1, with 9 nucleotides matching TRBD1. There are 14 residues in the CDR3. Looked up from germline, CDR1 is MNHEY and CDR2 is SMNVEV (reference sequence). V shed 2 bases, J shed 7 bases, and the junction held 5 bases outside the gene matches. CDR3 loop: CASSLRDRAHEAFF. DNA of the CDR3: TGTGCCAGCAGTTTACGGGACAGGGCCCATGAAGCTTTCTTT.

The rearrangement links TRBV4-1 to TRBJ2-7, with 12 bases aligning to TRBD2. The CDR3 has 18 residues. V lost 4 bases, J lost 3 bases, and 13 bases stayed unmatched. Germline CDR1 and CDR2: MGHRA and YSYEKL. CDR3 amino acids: CASSPSWAGTSGLYEQYF. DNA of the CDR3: TGCGCCAGCAGCCCATCCTGGGCCGGGACTAGCGGGCTCTACGAGCAGTACTTC.

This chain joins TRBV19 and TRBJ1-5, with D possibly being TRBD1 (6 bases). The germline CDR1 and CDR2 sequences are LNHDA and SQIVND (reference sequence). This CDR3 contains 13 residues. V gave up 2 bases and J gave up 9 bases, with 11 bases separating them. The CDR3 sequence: CASSIQGLRPQHF. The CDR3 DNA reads TGTGCCAGTAGTATACAGGGGCTAAGGCCCCAGCATTTT.

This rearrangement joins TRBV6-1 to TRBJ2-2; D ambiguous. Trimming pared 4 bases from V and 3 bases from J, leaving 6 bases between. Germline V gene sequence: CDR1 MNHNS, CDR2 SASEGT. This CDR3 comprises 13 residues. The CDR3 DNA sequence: TGTGCCAGCAGTGGATCGGACACCGGGGAGCTGTTTTTT. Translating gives CASSGSDTGELFF.

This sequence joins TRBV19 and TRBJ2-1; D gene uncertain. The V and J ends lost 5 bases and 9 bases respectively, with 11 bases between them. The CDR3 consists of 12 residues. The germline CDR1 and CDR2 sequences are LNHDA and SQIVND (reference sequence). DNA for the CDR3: TGTGCCAGTAGTTCGCGCTGGGTTGAGCAGTTCTTC. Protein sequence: CASSSRWVEQFF.

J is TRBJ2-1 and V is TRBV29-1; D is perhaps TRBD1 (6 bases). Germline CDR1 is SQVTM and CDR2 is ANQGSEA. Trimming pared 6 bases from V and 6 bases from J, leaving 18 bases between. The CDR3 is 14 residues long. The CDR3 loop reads CSVGASFVGNEQFF. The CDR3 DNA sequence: TGCAGCGTGGGGGCGTCTTTTGTCGGCAATGAGCAGTTCTTC.

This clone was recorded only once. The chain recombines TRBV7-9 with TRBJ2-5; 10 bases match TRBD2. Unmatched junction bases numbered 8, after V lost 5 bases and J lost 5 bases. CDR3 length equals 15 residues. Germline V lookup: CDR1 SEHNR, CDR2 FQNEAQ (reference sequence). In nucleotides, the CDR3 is TGTGCCAGCAGCCGGACTAGCGGATCTGTGGAGACCCAGTACTTC. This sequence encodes CASSRTSGSVETQYF.

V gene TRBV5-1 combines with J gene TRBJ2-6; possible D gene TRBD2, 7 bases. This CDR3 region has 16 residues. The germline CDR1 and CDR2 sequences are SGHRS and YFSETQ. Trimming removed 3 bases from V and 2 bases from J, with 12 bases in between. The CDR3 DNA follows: TGCGCCAGCAGCTGGGGGGCGGGGGCTGGGGCCAACGTCCTGACTTTC. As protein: CASSWGAGAGANVLTF. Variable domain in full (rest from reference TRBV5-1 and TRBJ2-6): KAGVTQTPRYLIKTRGQQVTLSCSPISGHRSVSWYQQTPGQGLQFLFEYFSETQRNKGNFPGRFSGRQFSNSRSEMNVSTLELGDSALYLCASSWGAGAGANVLTFGAGSRLTVL.